This T cell receptor beta chain was sequenced for a study of T-cell memory formation after mild COVID-19 (TCRdb year 2021). Regarding the research as a whole: Most TCR sequence clusters were specific to one of the two donors. Longitudinal TCRalpha and TCRbeta repertoire sequencing tracked T-cell clones expanding and contracting after mild COVID-19 in two donors. The cohort was made up of two young adult volunteers, one female and one male, who were previously healthy.

Here is what the overall study found, with its caveats: Some responding clones were detected in pre-infection memory, which suggested that pre-existing cross-reactive memory T cells had joined the SARS-CoV-2 response. SARS-CoV-2 specificity of the second-wave clones peaking on day 37 was not confirmed. Only a couple of mild cases were covered by the study, and larger cohorts that include severe cases with pre-infection samples were considered necessary. Contracting CD4+ clones were found mainly in CM and EM memory subsets, while CD8+ clones were enriched in EMRA. Balanced CD4/CD8 phenotypes were observed for clones contracting from day 15 to 85, whereas a bias towards CD4+ was observed for a second wave of clones expanding from day 15 to 37.

The CDR3 runs 17 residues from the cysteine to the phenylalanine. Kept here is only the CDR3 DNA, which spans 51 bases and is read in frame from base 1. V was cut back by 0 bases and J by 0 bases, leaving a gap of 11 bases between them. CDR1 and CDR2 (KGHDR, SFDVKD) derive from the germline V gene. These reads were obtained on an Illumina NovaSeq 6000. cDNA libraries for TCRalpha and TCRbeta were prepared by 5'RACE using constant-segment primers, with sample barcodes and unique molecular identifiers added. Trizol reagent was used to extract RNA from every sample. Library amplification was performed in two PCR steps, and a second sample barcode and Illumina TruSeq adapters were introduced in the second step. Sequencing of the libraries was done on an Illumina NovaSeq, producing 2 x 150 bp paired-end reads. Regarding the original processing steps: Demultiplexing of reads and collapsing into UMI-guided consensus sequences were performed with migec v1.2.7. With mixcr v2.1.11, UMI consensuses were aligned to TRA and TRB V and J templates and assembled into clonotypes. A clonotype was counted as expanded or contracted only when both edgeR and NoisET called the clonotype significant, with the noise models trained on biological replicates. edgeR calls used a false discovery rate-adjusted p below 0.01 and a log2 fold-change threshold of 1. As an exploratory analysis of dynamics, PCA with hierarchical clustering was applied to max-normalized trajectories of the 1000 most abundant clonotypes. Separately sequenced CD4+ and CD8+ repertoires were used to assign the CD4 or CD8 phenotype of responding clones. Through fastp at Q25 and MiXCR, TCRdb rebuilt clones from the public reads, retaining in-frame beta chains. For every CDR3 protein sequence, its rows merge into one entry that carries the most common genes and DNA. The V and J calls were not made by the authors but by TCRdb's processing. The sample table contains roughly 150,000 distinct CDR3 sequences; only one count was recorded for 11% to 15% of them. The top ten constitute 25% to 30% of the sample.

Ficoll-Paque density gradient centrifugation was used to isolate PBMCs. This clonotype was detected only a few times. Its antigen specificity is not known. The input lacks base qualities; no much larger clone sits a single base away. The sequence came from an adult woman who had mild COVID-19 (a few samples of this study predate the infection). The sample titles of this study are shuffled in the database, so cell type and time point are left out; the donor was told from shared clones. Sequenced sample: PBMCs or a T cell subset sorted from them (not recorded which). The V and J segments used are TRBV24-1 and TRBJ2-1, and the D gene may be TRBD2, 6 bases matching. CDR3 sequence: CATSDLVGGDSYNEQFF. The DNA sequence reads TGTGCCACCAGTGATTTGGTCGGCGGGGACTCCTACAATGAGCAGTTCTTC.